The 16 T cell receptor beta chains below all came from one sample that was sequenced in a study of blood T cell repertoires in COVID-19. Clones were sequenced by immunoSEQ multiplex PCR, and TCRdb holds only the in-frame ones, with some missing. The sample shows roughly 330,000 clones, roughly 89% of them seen only once. The sequenced sample was peripheral blood. The receptors here all came from a man younger than 40 with COVID-19, enrolled during active disease.

DNA for the CDR3: TGCGCCAGCAGCCCCCCCGGAGGGTCGAACACTGAAGCTTTCTTT. Translated: CASSPPGGSNTEAFF. This chain links TRBV4-1 with TRBJ1-1, with no clear D. CDR3 length equals 15 residues. The V gene's germline CDR1 is MGHRA and CDR2 YSYEKL. Trimming removed 4 bases at V and 1 base at J, with 13 bases between.

This clone has only a few counts. CDR3: CASSLSNGQGNYGYTF. The CDR3 DNA sequence: TGTGCCAGCAGTTTATCGAACGGTCAGGGGAACTATGGCTACACCTTC. This chain links TRBV27 with TRBJ1-2, with a weak D call TRBD1 (6 bases). The CDR3 spans 16 residues. Germline assignment: CDR1 MNHEY and CDR2 SMNVEV (reference sequence). V was shortened by 0 bases and J by 2 bases, with 13 bases between the two germline ends.

V usage is TRBV28 and J usage is TRBJ1-5, with D perhaps TRBD1 (6 bases). This CDR3 comprises 15 residues. Trimming took off 6 bases at V and 3 bases at J, with 15 bases between the two ends. The V gene's germline CDR1 is MDHEN and CDR2 SYDVKM. The CDR3 DNA sequence: TGTGCCAGCAGCCCCGGGGGGCCTCTCAATCAGCCCCAGCATTTT. It specifies CASSPGGPLNQPQHF.

V gene TRBV6-4 combines with J gene TRBJ2-1; TRBD1 matches 9 bases. V was pared by 8 bases and J by 3 bases, with 5 bases of the junction left unmatched. The germline V gene has CDR1 MRHNA and CDR2 SNTAGT. The CDR3 runs to 14 residues. CDR3 loop: CASGRTGDYNEQFF. The DNA for the CDR3 is TGTGCCAGCGGAAGGACAGGGGACTACAATGAGCAGTTCTTC.

CDR3 nucleotides: TGTGCCAGCAGTTACGATGGGCTCAGGGGAAGCAATCAGCCCCAGCATTTT. This translates into CASSYDGLRGSNQPQHF. The J gene is TRBJ1-5, the V gene TRBV6-2 or TRBV6-3; perhaps TRBD1 as D (6 bases). Germline V gives CDR1 MNHEY, CDR2 SVGEGT. The CDR3 totals 17 residues. V was clipped by 2 bases and J by 1 base, with 15 bases between them.

V gene TRBV19 combines with J gene TRBJ1-5; TRBD1 agrees at 11 bases. This CDR3 contains 15 residues. V lost 5 bases, J lost 5 bases, and 5 bases stayed unmatched. Germline assignment: CDR1 LNHDA and CDR2 SQIVND (reference sequence). The DNA for the CDR3 is TGTGCCAGTAGTTCTTCGGACAGGGGGCATCAGCCCCAGCATTTT. Translating gives CASSSSDRGHQPQHF.

The gene calls are TRBV5-4 and TRBJ2-1, with TRBD1 as a possible D gene (5 bases). This CDR3 comprises 15 residues. The germline gives CDR1 SGHNT, CDR2 YYREEE (reference sequence). Trimming removed 3 bases at V and 4 bases at J, with 14 bases between. The chain's CDR3 is CASSWGPEIYNEQFF. CDR3 sequence (DNA): TGTGCCAGCAGCTGGGGCCCGGAAATTTACAATGAGCAGTTCTTC.

The chain links TRBV7-3 to TRBJ2-7, with D uncertain. The CDR3 spans 15 residues. Between the trimmed V and J ends, which lost 3 bases and 4 bases, there was a span of 16 bases. CDR1 and CDR2 from the germline V gene are SGHTA and FQGTGA. CDR3 in amino acids: CASSFIPGLLYEQYF. CDR3 in DNA: TGTGCCAGCAGCTTCATCCCGGGTTTGTTGTACGAGCAGTACTTC.

The chain links TRBV10-3 to TRBJ2-1, with D maybe TRBD2 (5 bases). This CDR3 contains 13 residues. Germline V CDR1 and CDR2: ENHRY, SYGVKD. V was cut by 8 bases and J by 8 bases, with 16 bases left in between. CDR3 sequence: CAISPGSGYEQFF. The CDR3 bases are TGTGCCATCTCCCCTGGGAGTGGCTATGAGCAGTTCTTC.

This rearrangement joins TRBV7-8 to TRBJ2-7, with 8 bases identical to TRBD1. The germline V gene encodes CDR1 SGHVS and CDR2 FQNEAQ. The CDR3 runs 14 residues. Trimming at V came to 1 base and at J to 9 bases, leaving 8 bases not matched to a gene. CDR3 loop: CASSLGTGHGGQYF. CDR3 nucleotide sequence: TGTGCCAGCAGCTTAGGGACAGGGCATGGGGGGCAGTACTTC.

The chain has TRBV5-4 and TRBJ2-3; 10 positions agree with TRBD1. Germline V CDR1 and CDR2: SGHNT, YYREEE (reference sequence). This CDR3 has 15 amino acids. V lost 4 bases and J lost 6; bases outside the gene matches: 8. CDR3 sequence (DNA): TGTGCCAGCAGCCATCCGGGACAGGGGTTCGATACGCAGTATTTT. It specifies CASSHPGQGFDTQYF.

The gene calls are TRBV6-5 and TRBJ1-1; perhaps TRBD1 as D (5 bases). The length of the CDR3 is 12 residues. Between the trimmed V and J ends, which lost 6 bases and 7 bases, there was a span of 12 bases. Germline CDR1 is MNHEY and CDR2 is SVGAGI. DNA for the CDR3: TGTGCCAGCAGGAGGTGGCAGGGTGAAGCTTTCTTT. Its translation is CASRRWQGEAFF.

Only a few counts were recorded for this clone. The chain links TRBV18 to TRBJ2-3; TRBD2 aligns across 9 bases. Germline-derived CDR1 and CDR2 are KGHSH and LQKENI. J was trimmed by 2 bases and V by 8 bases; bases with no gene match: 8. CDR3 size: 15 residues. The CDR3 here is CASQAWTSVTDTQYF. In DNA form, the CDR3 reads TGTGCCAGCCAAGCCTGGACTAGCGTCACAGATACGCAGTATTTT.

The V call is TRBV5-6, the J call TRBJ1-1, with TRBD1 identical over 8 bases. The CDR3 runs 14 residues. The germline V gene has CDR1 SGHDT and CDR2 YYEEEE. Unmatched junction bases numbered 3, after V lost 2 bases and J lost 3 bases. The DNA for the CDR3 is TGTGCCAGCAGCTTAGGACAGGGTTACACTGAAGCTTTCTTT. Amino acid sequence: CASSLGQGYTEAFF.

In DNA, the CDR3 is TGTGCCAGCAGCTTAGGTCGACAGGGGGCAAACGAGCAGTACTTC. Translated, it gives CASSLGRQGANEQYF. The rearrangement uses TRBV7-3 and TRBJ2-7; TRBD1 matches 10 bases. CDR1 and CDR2 (germline): SGHTA, FQGTGA. The CDR3 covers 15 residues. With V trimmed by 2 bases and J by 5 bases, 6 bases remained unmatched.

This clone was detected only a few times. The J gene is TRBJ2-2, the V gene TRBV11-2; D possibly corresponds to TRBD1 (6 bases). The CDR3 is 16 amino acids. Germline V gene lookup returns CDR1 SGHAT and CDR2 FQNNGV. The ends were cut back, 5 bases at V and 5 bases at J, with 18 bases in the middle. The CDR3 region is CASSPLGSQGTGELFF. CDR3 in DNA: TGTGCCAGCAGCCCCTTGGGTTCGCAGGGGACCGGGGAGCTGTTTTTT.